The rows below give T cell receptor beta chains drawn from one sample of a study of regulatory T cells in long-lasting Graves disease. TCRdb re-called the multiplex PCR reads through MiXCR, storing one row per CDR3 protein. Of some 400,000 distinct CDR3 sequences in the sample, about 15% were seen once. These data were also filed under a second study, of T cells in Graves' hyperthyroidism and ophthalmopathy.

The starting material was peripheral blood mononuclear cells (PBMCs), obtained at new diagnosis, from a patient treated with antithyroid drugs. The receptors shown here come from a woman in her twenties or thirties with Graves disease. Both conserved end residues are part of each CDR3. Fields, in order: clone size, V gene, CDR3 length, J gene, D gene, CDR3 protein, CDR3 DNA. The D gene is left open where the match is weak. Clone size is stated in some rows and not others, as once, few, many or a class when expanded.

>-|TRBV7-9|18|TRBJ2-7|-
CASSLSTPLGFSDYEQYF
TGTGCCAGCAGCTTAAGCACCCCTTTAGGATTTTCTGACTACGAGCAGTACTTC
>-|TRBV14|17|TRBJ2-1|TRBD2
CASSPSLLIAGYNEQFF
TGTGCCAGCAGCCCATCTCTTTTGATAGCGGGTTACAATGAGCAGTTCTTC
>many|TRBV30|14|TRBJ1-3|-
CAWSARNSRNTIYF
TGTGCCTGGAGTGCGAGAAATAGCCGGAACACCATATATTTT
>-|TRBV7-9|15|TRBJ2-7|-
CASSPRGKGEDEQYF
TGTGCCAGCAGCCCCCGAGGAAAGGGAGAAGACGAGCAGTACTTC
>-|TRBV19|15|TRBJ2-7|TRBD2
CGSSIRRELPYEQYF
TGTGGCAGTAGTATCAGGCGGGAGCTCCCCTACGAGCAGTACTTC
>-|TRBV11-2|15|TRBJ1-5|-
CASSVQGGSNQPQHF
TGTGCCAGCAGCGTACAGGGCGGTAGCAATCAGCCCCAGCATTTT
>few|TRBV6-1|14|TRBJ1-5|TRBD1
CASRKTGEIQPQHF
TGTGCCAGCAGGAAGACAGGGGAGATTCAGCCCCAGCATTTT
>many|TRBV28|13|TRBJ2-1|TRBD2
CASCLADYNEQFF
TGTGCCAGCTGTCTAGCGGATTACAATGAGCAGTTCTTC
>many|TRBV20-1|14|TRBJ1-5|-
CSAPPRVDNQPQHF
TGCAGTGCTCCCCCAAGGGTAGACAATCAGCCCCAGCATTTT
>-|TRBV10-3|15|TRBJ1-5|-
CAIKAGINSNQPQHF
TGTGCCATCAAAGCAGGAATAAATAGCAATCAGCCCCAGCATTTT
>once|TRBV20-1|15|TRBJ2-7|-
CSARDLRDLTYEQYF
TGCAGTGCTAGAGATCTGAGGGACTTGACTTACGAGCAGTACTTC
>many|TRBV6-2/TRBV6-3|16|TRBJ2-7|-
CASSYGRPESSYEQYF
TGTGCCAGCAGTTACGGCAGGCCTGAAAGCTCCTACGAGCAGTACTTC
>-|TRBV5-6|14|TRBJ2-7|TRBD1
CASSSYRGLNEQYF
TGTGCCAGCAGCTCGTACAGGGGGCTGAACGAGCAGTACTTC
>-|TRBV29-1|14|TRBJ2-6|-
CSVQQGSGANVLTF
TGCAGCGTGCAACAGGGCTCTGGGGCCAACGTCCTGACTTTC
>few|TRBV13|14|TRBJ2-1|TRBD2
CASSRAGGPNEQFF
TGTGCCAGCAGCCGAGCGGGAGGGCCGAATGAGCAGTTCTTC
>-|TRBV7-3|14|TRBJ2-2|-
CASGKQGNTGELFF
TGTGCCAGCGGTAAACAGGGGAACACCGGGGAGCTGTTTTTT
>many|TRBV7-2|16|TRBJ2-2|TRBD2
CASTQAGHLNTGELFF
TGTGCCAGCACCCAAGCGGGGCATTTGAACACCGGGGAGCTGTTTTTT
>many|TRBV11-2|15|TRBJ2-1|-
CASSLEGQSYNEQFF
TGCGCCAGCAGCTTGGAGGGACAGAGCTACAATGAGCAGTTCTTC
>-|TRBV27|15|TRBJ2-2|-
CASSLSTTNTGELFF
TGTGCCAGCAGTTTGAGTACCACGAACACCGGGGAGCTGTTTTTT
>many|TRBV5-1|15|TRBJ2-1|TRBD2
CASSPSGSQYNEQFF
TGCGCCAGCAGCCCTAGCGGGAGTCAGTACAATGAGCAGTTCTTC
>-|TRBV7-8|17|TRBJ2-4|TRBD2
CASSLARGILAKNIQYF
TGTGCCAGCAGCTTAGCGCGGGGGATTCTAGCCAAAAACATTCAGTACTTC
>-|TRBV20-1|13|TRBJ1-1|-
CSAPEVEDTEAFF
TGCAGTGCCCCGGAAGTAGAGGACACTGAAGCTTTCTTT
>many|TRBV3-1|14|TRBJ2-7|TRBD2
CASGLLSGIHEQYF
TGTGCCAGTGGCCTTCTAAGCGGGATCCACGAGCAGTACTTC
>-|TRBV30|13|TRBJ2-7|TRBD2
CASRTSRFREQYF
TGTGCCTCTCGGACTAGCAGGTTTCGGGAGCAGTACTTC
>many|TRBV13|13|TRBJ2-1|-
CASRQPVGNEQFF
TGTGCCAGCAGACAGCCCGTCGGCAATGAGCAGTTCTTC
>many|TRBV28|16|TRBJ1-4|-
CASSLYYKTTNEKLFF
TGTGCCAGCAGTTTATACTACAAGACAACTAATGAAAAACTGTTTTTT
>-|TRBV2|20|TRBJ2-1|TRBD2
CASSERLAGVPISSYNEQFF
TGTGCCAGCAGTGAGCGGCTAGCGGGAGTTCCAATTAGCTCCTACAATGAGCAGTTCTTC
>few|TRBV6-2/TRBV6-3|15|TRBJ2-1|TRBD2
CASRVASGRINEQFF
TGTGCCAGCAGGGTTGCTAGCGGGAGGATCAATGAGCAGTTCTTC
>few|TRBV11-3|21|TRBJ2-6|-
CASSLEGFRRQPDSGANVLTF
TGTGCCAGCAGCTTAGAGGGATTCCGGAGACAACCCGACTCTGGGGCCAACGTCCTGACTTTC
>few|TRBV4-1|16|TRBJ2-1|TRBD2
CASSQEGAGRRNEQFF
TGCGCCAGCAGCCAAGAGGGAGCGGGAAGACGCAATGAGCAGTTCTTC
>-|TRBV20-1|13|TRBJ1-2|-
CSAVTSAGRGYTF
TGCAGTGCTGTGACCAGTGCCGGGAGGGGCTACACCTTC
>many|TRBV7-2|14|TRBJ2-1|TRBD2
CASSLGTSYNEQFF
TGTGCCAGCAGCTTAGGGACTAGTTACAATGAGCAGTTCTTC
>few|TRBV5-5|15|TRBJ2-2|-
CASSLASSLTGELFF
TGTGCCAGCAGCTTGGCGTCTAGCCTTACCGGGGAGCTGTTTTTT
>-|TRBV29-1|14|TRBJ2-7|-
CSVSQGFSTYEQYF
TGCAGCGTTTCCCAGGGATTTTCCACCTACGAGCAGTACTTC
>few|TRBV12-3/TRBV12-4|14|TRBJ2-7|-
CASRGGAYPYEQYF
TGTGCCAGCAGAGGTGGGGCTTACCCATACGAGCAGTACTTC
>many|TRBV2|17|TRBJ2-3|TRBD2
CASSDIRLAGLTDTQYF
TGTGCCAGCAGTGATATTCGGCTAGCGGGACTCACAGATACGCAGTATTTT
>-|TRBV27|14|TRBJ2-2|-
CASSLDVNTGELSF
TGTGCCAGCAGTTTAGACGTGAACACCGGGGAGCTGTCTTTT
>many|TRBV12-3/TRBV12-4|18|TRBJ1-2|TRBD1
CASSFNAGGANRNYGYTF
TGTGCCAGCAGTTTCAACGCAGGGGGCGCGAATCGAAACTATGGCTACACCTTC
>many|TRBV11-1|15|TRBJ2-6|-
CASSPGGSGANVLTF
TGTGCCAGCAGCCCAGGTGGCTCTGGGGCCAACGTCCTGACTTTC
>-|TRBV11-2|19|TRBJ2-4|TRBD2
CASSLGLLLAGDLKNIQYF
TGTGCCAGCAGCTTAGGGTTGTTACTAGCGGGCGATCTCAAAAACATTCAGTACTTC
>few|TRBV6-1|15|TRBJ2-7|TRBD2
CASTPFSGVSYEQYF
TGTGCCAGCACCCCGTTTAGCGGGGTCTCCTACGAGCAGTACTTC
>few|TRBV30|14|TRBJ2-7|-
CAWSGFELMYEQYF
TGTGCCTGGAGTGGGTTCGAGCTTATGTACGAGCAGTACTTC
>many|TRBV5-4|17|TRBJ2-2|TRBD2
CASSSSGTSGRSGELFF
TGTGCCAGCAGTTCCTCCGGGACTAGCGGGAGGAGCGGGGAGCTGTTTTTT
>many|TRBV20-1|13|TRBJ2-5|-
CSANTRSRETQYF
TGCAGTGCAAATACTAGGTCGAGGGAGACCCAGTACTTC
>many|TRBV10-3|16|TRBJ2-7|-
CAISESVGSETYEQYF
TGTGCCATCAGTGAGTCGGTGGGTAGCGAGACCTACGAGCAGTACTTC
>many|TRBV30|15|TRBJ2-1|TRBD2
CAWAWTSGRYNEQFF
TGTGCCTGGGCCTGGACTAGCGGTAGATACAATGAGCAGTTCTTC
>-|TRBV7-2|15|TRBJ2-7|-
CASSFIAEGRWEQYF
TGTGCCAGCAGCTTCATAGCGGAGGGCCGGTGGGAGCAGTACTTC
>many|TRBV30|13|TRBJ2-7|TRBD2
CASSLAGAGEQYF
TGTGCCTCCTCTTTAGCGGGAGCGGGGGAGCAGTACTTC
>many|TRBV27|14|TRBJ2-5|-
CASSFTVEPETQYF
TGTGCCAGCAGTTTCACCGTCGAGCCGGAGACCCAGTACTTC
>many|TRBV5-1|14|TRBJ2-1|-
CASSSSSPTQEQFF
TGCGCCAGCAGCTCCTCCTCCCCAACTCAAGAGCAGTTCTTC
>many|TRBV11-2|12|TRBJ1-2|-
CASSHRAYGYTF
TGTGCCAGCAGCCATAGGGCCTATGGCTACACCTTC
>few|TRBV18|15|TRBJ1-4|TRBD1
CASSPRTGEGEKLFF
TGTGCCAGCTCACCAAGGACAGGGGAAGGTGAAAAACTGTTTTTT
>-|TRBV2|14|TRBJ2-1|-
CASRASPPYNEQFF
TGTGCCAGTCGGGCCTCTCCTCCCTACAATGAGCAGTTCTTC
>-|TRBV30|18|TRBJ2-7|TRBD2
CAWSALSEVAGAAYEQYF
TGTGCCTGGAGTGCCCTGAGCGAAGTAGCGGGAGCGGCCTACGAGCAGTACTTC
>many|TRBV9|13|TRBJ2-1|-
CASSSNDYVEQFF
TGTGCCAGCAGCTCCAACGACTATGTTGAGCAGTTCTTC